This T cell receptor (beta chain) was sequenced for a study of blood T cell repertoires in COVID-19. Across the whole study: Collection of acute and convalescent COVID-19 samples took place in the United States, Italy and Spain. From T cells, B-cell-depleted T cells, or PBMCs came the material, which was cDNA or gDNA.

The CDR3 consists of 17 residues. The ends lost 6 bases at V and 0 bases at J; junction bases unmatched: 11. Germline CDR1 SEHNR, CDR2 FQNEAQ (reference sequence). This clone was recorded at least ten times. Per the authors' pipeline: Scientists estimated how many nucleated cells there were by amplifying reference gene primers. TCRdb's table, derived via immunoSEQ multiplex PCR, lists solely in-frame clones and lacks some. D and trimming were read from the DNA, whereas the V and J calls and clone size are those reported in that table. Among about 220,000 clones listed, under 90% were seen once. The receptor was isolated from a man aged 25-40 years with active or convalescent COVID-19. The chain combines TRBV7-9 with TRBJ2-1, with 7 nucleotides matching TRBD2. Sequenced input: peripheral blood. In DNA, the CDR3 is TGTGCCAGCAGTAACCCTCCTAGCGGTCCCTCCTACAATGAGCAGTTCTTC. Residues: CASSNPPSGPSYNEQFF.